This T cell receptor (beta chain) is drawn from a study of blood T cell repertoires in COVID-19. About the study: There were acute and convalescent COVID-19 samples, and they came from the United States, Italy and Spain. In each case, the material was cDNA or gDNA derived from T cells, B-cell-depleted T cells, or PBMCs.

This CDR3 has 16 amino acids. V lost 2 bases, J lost 2 bases, and 12 bases lay in between. The germline V gene encodes CDR1 MNHNS and CDR2 SASEGT. Original processing notes: Amplification from reference gene primers served as the basis for estimated nucleated cell counts. The assay was immunoSEQ multiplex PCR, and TCRdb's table has in-frame clones only and misses some. V and J calls and clone size follow that table, whereas D and trimming were derived from the DNA. The repertoire holds 150,000 to 200,000 clones, with approximately 83% as singletons. Specimen: peripheral blood. The origin of this receptor is a man aged 55 to 70 with acute or convalescent COVID-19. The chain couples TRBV6-1 to TRBJ1-4, with a possible D match to TRBD1 (6 bases). The CDR3 sequence is CASSEWRGPTNEKLFF. Written as DNA, the CDR3 is TGTGCCAGCAGTGAATGGCGGGGGCCTACTAATGAAAAACTGTTTTTT.